These 17 T cell receptor beta chains were sequenced from one sample in a study of T cell responses to AZD1222 COVID-19 vaccine. TCRdb keeps only in-frame clones here, not all; method: immunoSEQ multiplex PCR. The table records fewer than 250,000 clones, more than 85% of them present only once. The specimen was peripheral blood, collected on day 0 of MenACWY control vaccination. The receptor set was obtained from an adult in good health.

J is TRBJ2-6 and V is TRBV4-1; D gene unclear. Germline V gene data show CDR1 as MGHRA and CDR2 as YSYEKL. The ends were cut back, 0 bases at V and 2 bases at J, with 8 bases in the middle. The CDR3 is made up of 16 amino acids. CDR3 region: CASSQDPQTGANVLTF. The CDR3 DNA is TGCGCCAGCAGCCAAGATCCCCAGACTGGGGCCAACGTCCTGACTTTC.

This chain connects TRBV5-6 to TRBJ1-1, with D possibly matching TRBD1 (5 bases). Germline lookup yields CDR1 SGHDT and CDR2 YYEEEE. The CDR3 runs to 15 residues. The germline V and J ends were trimmed by 4 bases and 11 bases, with 24 bases remaining between them. The CDR3 loop is CASSLDETRGDLAFF. As DNA, the CDR3 is TGTGCCAGCAGCCTAGACGAGACACGGGGGGACTTGGCTTTCTTT.

The genes are TRBV9 and TRBJ2-1; D might be TRBD1 (5 bases). The length of the CDR3 is 15 residues. In germline, CDR1 is SGDLS, CDR2 YYNGEE. The V end lost 0 bases, the J end lost 8 bases, and 15 bases lay between the germline ends. CDR3 in amino acids: CASSVGQPSAHEQFF. The CDR3 DNA sequence: TGTGCCAGCAGCGTAGGACAGCCGAGTGCCCATGAGCAGTTCTTC.

The chain links TRBV7-2 to TRBJ1-2; D gene uncertain. Trimming took off 1 base at V and 5 bases at J, with 14 bases between the two ends. This CDR3 spans 15 amino acids. From germline, CDR1 is SGHTA and CDR2 FQGNSA. CDR3 amino acids: CASSLDRRWVYGYTF. CDR3 coding DNA: TGTGCCAGCAGCTTAGATCGTCGGTGGGTATATGGCTACACCTTC.

The chain employs TRBV6-6 and TRBJ2-2; TRBD2 agrees at 13 bases. The trim removed 6 bases at V and 5 bases at J, leaving 6 bases unmatched. CDR3 size: 16 residues. Germline CDR1 is MNHNY and CDR2 is SVGAGI (reference sequence). CDR3 in amino acids: CASRELAGGHTGELFF. CDR3 DNA: TGTGCCAGCAGGGAACTAGCGGGGGGGCATACCGGGGAGCTGTTTTTT.

The genes are TRBV11-2 and TRBJ2-7; 8 bases agree with TRBD1. CDR1 and CDR2 (germline): SGHAT, FQNNGV. CDR3 length: 15 residues. With 3 bases clipped from V and 2 bases from J, the junction kept 6 bases outside the gene matches. Written as DNA, the CDR3 is TGTGCCAGCAGCTTCTCCGAGACAGGGGCCTACGAGCAGTACTTC. Translation gives CASSFSETGAYEQYF.

This clone was picked up a small number of times. Other DNA sequences in the sample encode the same CDR3. The rearrangement uses TRBV5-1 and TRBJ1-2; D is unclear. Germline V gene data show CDR1 as SGHRS and CDR2 as YFSETQ. The CDR3 sequence is 13 residues long. V lost 0 bases to trimming and J lost 2 bases, with 5 bases between them. CDR3 bases: TGCGCCAGCAGCTTGGACAGCAACTATGGCTACACCTTC. It yields the protein CASSLDSNYGYTF.

V usage is TRBV4-2 and J usage is TRBJ1-1; D may be TRBD1 (5 bases). Germline V lookup: CDR1 LGHNA, CDR2 YNFKEQ. Trimming stripped 4 bases from V and 11 bases from J, with 20 bases between. This CDR3 is 14 amino acids long. The CDR3 DNA reads as TGTGCCAGCAGCCTAACGGGGGAGAGACCCGGGGCTTTCTTT. As protein: CASSLTGERPGAFF.

This CDR3 reads CASSPEGQPQHF. CDR3 DNA: TGCGCCAGCAGTCCAGAGGGGCAGCCCCAGCATTTT. The gene calls are TRBV5-1 and TRBJ1-5, with D possibly matching TRBD1 (5 bases). Germline V gives CDR1 SGHRS, CDR2 YFSETQ. The CDR3 covers 12 residues. The V end was cut by 5 bases, the J end by 7 bases, with 10 bases between. The complete variable domain, with remaining parts taken from reference TRBV5-1 and TRBJ1-5, reads KAGVTQTPRYLIKTRGQQVTLSCSPISGHRSVSWYQQTPGQGLQFLFEYFSETQRNKGNFPGRFSGRQFSNSRSEMNVSTLELGDSALYLCASSPEGQPQHFGDGTRLSIL.

The chain has TRBV28 and TRBJ1-6, with D maybe TRBD1 (5 bases). The CDR3 sequence is 15 residues long. Germline assignment: CDR1 MDHEN and CDR2 SYDVKM. V was cut by 8 bases and J by 6 bases, with 17 bases left in between. CDR3 DNA sequence: TGTGCCAGCGGATCCACCGGGACTCCTAATTCACCCCTCCACTTT. This gives the protein CASGSTGTPNSPLHF.

The CDR3 bases are TGCGCCAGCAGCTTGGAGATCGCGGGGGGGCCGGGGTACGAGCAGTACTTC. Its translation is CASSLEIAGGPGYEQYF. The chain couples TRBV5-1 to TRBJ2-7; 9 bases match TRBD2. The CDR3 has 17 amino acids. After removal of 0 bases from V and 4 bases from J, the junction contained 11 bases not matched to a gene. Germline V gene data show CDR1 as SGHRS and CDR2 as YFSETQ.

The V call is TRBV5-1, the J call TRBJ1-1, with D perhaps matching TRBD1 (5 bases). CDR1 is SGHRS, CDR2 YFSETQ, per germline. The CDR3 runs 15 residues. V lost 4 bases, J lost 2 bases, and 15 bases lay in between. The CDR3 reads CASSLGDLANTEAFF. DNA for the CDR3: TGCGCCAGCAGCCTGGGGGACCTTGCAAACACTGAAGCTTTCTTT.

Only one count was recorded for this clone. CDR3 region: CASSELLAGGNDTQYF. The CDR3 bases are TGCGCCAGCAGTGAGCTCCTAGCGGGGGGTAATGATACGCAGTATTTT. The rearrangement links TRBV10-1 to TRBJ2-3; TRBD2 aligns across 11 bases. CDR1 and CDR2 (germline): WNHNN, SYGVQD (reference sequence). V lost 2 bases to trimming and J lost 6 bases; unmatched junction nucleotides: 7. The CDR3 loop spans 16 amino acids.

The rearrangement links TRBV7-7 to TRBJ1-6, with D perhaps TRBD1 (5 bases). CDR3 length: 15 amino acids. Trimming removed 1 base from V and 10 bases from J, with 14 bases in between. Germline lookup yields CDR1 SSHAT and CDR2 FNYEAQ (reference sequence). CDR3: CASSLGAGKGSPLHF. In DNA form, the CDR3 reads TGTGCCAGCAGCTTAGGGGCAGGGAAGGGGTCACCCCTCCACTTT.

V and J are TRBV18 and TRBJ2-2; possible D gene TRBD1, 5 bases. CDR1 and CDR2 (germline): KGHSH, LQKENI. The CDR3 length is 17 residues. V lost 5 bases and J lost 0, with 16 bases in between. This chain's CDR3 is CASSAQQVHANTGELFF. The CDR3 DNA sequence: TGTGCCAGCTCAGCACAACAGGTCCACGCGAACACCGGGGAGCTGTTTTTT.

This chain links TRBV28 with TRBJ2-3, with D possibly matching TRBD2 (6 bases). This CDR3 is 14 amino acids long. CDR1 and CDR2 from the germline V gene are MDHEN and SYDVKM. V lost 6 bases and J lost 0, with 10 bases in between. The CDR3 sequence is CASRPGTSTDTQYF. The CDR3 bases are TGTGCCAGCAGACCCGGGACTAGCACAGATACGCAGTATTTT.

The chain joins TRBV2 to TRBJ1-5; D unclear. The CDR3 loop spans 14 amino acids. V was cut by 2 bases and J by 6 bases, with 11 bases left in between. Germline CDR1 and CDR2: SNHLY and FYNNEI. The DNA for the CDR3 is TGTGCCAGCAGTGAATTCGGGGTCAGTCAGCCCCAGCATTTT. It translates to CASSEFGVSQPQHF. Together with reference TRBV2 and TRBJ1-5, the CDR3 gives the full variable domain: EPEVTQTPSHQVTQMGQEVILRCVPISNHLYFYWYRQILGQKVEFLVSFYNNEISEKSEIFDDQFSVERPDGSNFTLKIRSTKLEDSAMYFCASSEFGVSQPQHFGDGTRLSIL.